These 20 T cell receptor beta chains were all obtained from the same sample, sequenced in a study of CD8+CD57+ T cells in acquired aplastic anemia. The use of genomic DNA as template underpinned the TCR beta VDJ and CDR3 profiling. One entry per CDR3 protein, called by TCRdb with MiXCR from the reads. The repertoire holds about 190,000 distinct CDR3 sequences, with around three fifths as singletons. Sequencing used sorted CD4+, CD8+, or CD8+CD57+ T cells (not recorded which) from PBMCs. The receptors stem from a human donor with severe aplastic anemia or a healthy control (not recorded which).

The CDR3 region is CSATGLAGTYEQYF. In nucleotides, the CDR3 is TGCAGTGCTACGGGACTAGCGGGGACCTACGAGCAGTACTTC. The chain has TRBV20-1 and TRBJ2-7; 13 bases line up with TRBD2. V gave up 4 bases and J gave up 2 bases; unmatched junction bases: 2. Per the germline V gene, CDR1 is DFQATT and CDR2 is SNEGSKA (reference sequence). CDR3 length: 14 amino acids.

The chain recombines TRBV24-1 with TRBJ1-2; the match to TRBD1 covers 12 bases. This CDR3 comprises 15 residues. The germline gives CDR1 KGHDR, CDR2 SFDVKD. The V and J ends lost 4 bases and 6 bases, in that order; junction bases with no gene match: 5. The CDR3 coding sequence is TGTGCCACCAGTGAAGGGACAGGGGGCGTTGATGGCTACACCTTC. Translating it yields CATSEGTGGVDGYTF.

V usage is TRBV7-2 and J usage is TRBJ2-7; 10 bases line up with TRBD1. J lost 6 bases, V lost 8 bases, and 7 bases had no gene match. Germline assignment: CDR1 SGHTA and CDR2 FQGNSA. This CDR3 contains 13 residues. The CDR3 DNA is TGTGCCAGCGAGGGGACAGGGGCCGGCGAGCAGTACTTC. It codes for CASEGTGAGEQYF. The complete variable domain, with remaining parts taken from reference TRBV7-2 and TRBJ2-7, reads GAGVSQSPSNKVTEKGKDVELRCDPISGHTALYWYRQSLGQGLEFLIYFQGNSAPDKSGLPSDRFSAERTGGSVSTLTIQRTQQEDSAVYLCASEGTGAGEQYFGPGTRLTVT.

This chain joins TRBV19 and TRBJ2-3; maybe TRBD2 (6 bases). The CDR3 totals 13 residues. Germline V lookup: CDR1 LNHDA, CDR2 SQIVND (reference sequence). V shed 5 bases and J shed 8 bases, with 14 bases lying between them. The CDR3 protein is CASSGGPPGTQYF. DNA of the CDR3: TGTGCCAGTAGTGGAGGGCCTCCCGGTACGCAGTATTTT.

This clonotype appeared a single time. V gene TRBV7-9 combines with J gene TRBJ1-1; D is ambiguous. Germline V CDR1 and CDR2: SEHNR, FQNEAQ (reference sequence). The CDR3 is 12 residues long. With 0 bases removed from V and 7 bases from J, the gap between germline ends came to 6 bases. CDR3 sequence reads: CASSLAGSEAFF. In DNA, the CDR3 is TGTGCCAGCAGCTTAGCGGGCAGTGAAGCTTTCTTT.

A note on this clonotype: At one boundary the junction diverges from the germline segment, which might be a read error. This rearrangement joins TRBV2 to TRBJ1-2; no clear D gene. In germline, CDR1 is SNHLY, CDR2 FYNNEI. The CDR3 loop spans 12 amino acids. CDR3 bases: TGTGCCAGCATGATGGTTAGCGTAGGGATACTCTTC. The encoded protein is CASMMVSVGILF.

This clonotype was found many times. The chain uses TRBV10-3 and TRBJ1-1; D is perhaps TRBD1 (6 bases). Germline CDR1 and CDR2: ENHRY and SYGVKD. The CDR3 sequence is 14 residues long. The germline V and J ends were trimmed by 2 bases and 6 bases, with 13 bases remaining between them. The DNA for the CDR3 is TGTGCCATCAGTGAGGGGGGGGCGGGGGCTGAAGCTTTCTTT. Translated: CAISEGGAGAEAFF.

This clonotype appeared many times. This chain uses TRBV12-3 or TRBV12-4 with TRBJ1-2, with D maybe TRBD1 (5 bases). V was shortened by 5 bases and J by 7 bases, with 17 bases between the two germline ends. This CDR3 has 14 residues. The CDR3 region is CASSPHGGEGGYTF. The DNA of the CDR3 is TGTGCCAGCAGTCCCCATGGGGGGGAGGGTGGCTACACCTTC.

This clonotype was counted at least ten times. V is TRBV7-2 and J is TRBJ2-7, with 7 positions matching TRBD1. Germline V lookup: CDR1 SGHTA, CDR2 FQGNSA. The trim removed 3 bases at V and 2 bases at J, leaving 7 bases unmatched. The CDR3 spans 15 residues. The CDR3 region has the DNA TGTGCCAGCAGCTTCCTGACAGGGACGGCCTACGAGCAGTACTTC. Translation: CASSFLTGTAYEQYF.

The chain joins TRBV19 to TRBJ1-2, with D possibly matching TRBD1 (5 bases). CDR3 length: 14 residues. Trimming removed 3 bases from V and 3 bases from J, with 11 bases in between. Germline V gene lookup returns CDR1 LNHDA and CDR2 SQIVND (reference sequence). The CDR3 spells CASSIPGEYYGYTF. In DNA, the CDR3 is TGTGCCAGTAGTATTCCGGGGGAGTACTATGGCTACACCTTC.

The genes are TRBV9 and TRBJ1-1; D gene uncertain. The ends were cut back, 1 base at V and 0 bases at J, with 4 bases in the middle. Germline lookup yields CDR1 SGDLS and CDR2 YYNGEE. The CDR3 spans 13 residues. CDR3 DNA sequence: TGTGCCAGCAGCGTACGGATGAACACTGAAGCTTTCTTT. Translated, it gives CASSVRMNTEAFF.

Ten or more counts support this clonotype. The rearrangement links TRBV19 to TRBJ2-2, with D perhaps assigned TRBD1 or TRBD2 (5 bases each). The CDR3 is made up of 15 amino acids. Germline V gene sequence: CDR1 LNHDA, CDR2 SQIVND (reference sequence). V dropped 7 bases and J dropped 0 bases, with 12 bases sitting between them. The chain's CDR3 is CASTSWGSNTGELFF. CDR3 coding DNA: TGTGCCAGTACTTCCTGGGGGTCGAACACCGGGGAGCTGTTTTTT.

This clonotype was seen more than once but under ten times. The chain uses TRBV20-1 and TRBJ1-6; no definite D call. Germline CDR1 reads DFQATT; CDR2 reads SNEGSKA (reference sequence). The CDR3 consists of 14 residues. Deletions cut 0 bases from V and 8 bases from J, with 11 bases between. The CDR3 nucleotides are TGCAGTGCTAGAGATCGACCTGAAGATTCACCCCTCCACTTT. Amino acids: CSARDRPEDSPLHF.

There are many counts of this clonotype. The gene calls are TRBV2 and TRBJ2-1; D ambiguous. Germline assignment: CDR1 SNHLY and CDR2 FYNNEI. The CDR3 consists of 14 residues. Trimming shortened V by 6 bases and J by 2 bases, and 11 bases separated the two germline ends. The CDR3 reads CASRDGSAYNEQFF. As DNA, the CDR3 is TGTGCCAGCAGGGACGGGTCGGCCTACAATGAGCAGTTCTTC.

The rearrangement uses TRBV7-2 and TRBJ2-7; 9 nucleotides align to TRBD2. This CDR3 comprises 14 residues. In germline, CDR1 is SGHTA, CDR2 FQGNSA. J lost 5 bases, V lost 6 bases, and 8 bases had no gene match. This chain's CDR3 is CASSAGLAQHEQYF. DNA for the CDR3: TGTGCCAGCAGTGCCGGACTAGCGCAACACGAGCAGTACTTC.

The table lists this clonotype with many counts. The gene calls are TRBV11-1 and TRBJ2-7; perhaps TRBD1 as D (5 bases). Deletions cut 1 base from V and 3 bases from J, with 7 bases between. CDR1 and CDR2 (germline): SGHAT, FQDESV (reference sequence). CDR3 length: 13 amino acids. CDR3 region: CASSLVGHYEQYF. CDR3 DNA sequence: TGTGCCAGCAGCTTAGTAGGACACTACGAGCAGTACTTC.

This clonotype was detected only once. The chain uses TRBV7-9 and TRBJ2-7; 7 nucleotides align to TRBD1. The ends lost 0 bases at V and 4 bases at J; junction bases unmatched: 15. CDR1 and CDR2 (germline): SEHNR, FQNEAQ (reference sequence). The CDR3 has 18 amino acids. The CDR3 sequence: CASSLAVFTGDEGYEQYF. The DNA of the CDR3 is TGTGCCAGCAGCTTAGCGGTCTTTACAGGGGATGAGGGGTACGAGCAGTACTTC.

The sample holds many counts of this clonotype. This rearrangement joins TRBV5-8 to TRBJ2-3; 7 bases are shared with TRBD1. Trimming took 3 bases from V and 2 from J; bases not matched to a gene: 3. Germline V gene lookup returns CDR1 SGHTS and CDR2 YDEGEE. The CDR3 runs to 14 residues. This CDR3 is CASSSGQLTDTQYF. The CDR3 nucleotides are TGTGCCAGCAGCTCGGGACAGCTCACAGATACGCAGTATTTT.

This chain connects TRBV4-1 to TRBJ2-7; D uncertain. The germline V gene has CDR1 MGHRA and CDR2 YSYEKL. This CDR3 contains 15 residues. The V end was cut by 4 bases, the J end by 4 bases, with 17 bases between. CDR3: CASSPQTGWQYEQYF. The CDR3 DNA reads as TGCGCCAGCAGCCCGCAGACGGGCTGGCAGTACGAGCAGTACTTC.

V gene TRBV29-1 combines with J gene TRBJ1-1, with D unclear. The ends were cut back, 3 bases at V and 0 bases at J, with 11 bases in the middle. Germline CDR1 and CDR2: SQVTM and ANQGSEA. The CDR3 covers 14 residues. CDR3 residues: CSVDLGTMNTEAFF. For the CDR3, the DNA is TGCAGCGTTGACCTGGGTACCATGAACACTGAAGCTTTCTTT.